A selection of T cell receptor beta chains follows, all from one sample in a study of T cells in Graves' hyperthyroidism and ophthalmopathy. TCRdb redid the calling of the multiplex PCR reads with MiXCR, one entry per CDR3 protein. Of about 760,000 distinct CDR3 sequences in the sample, about a third were seen once. Sample: blood. The receptors here all came from a woman aged 40 to 50 with Graves' hyperthyroidism. The CDR3 runs from the conserved cysteine through the conserved F or W. The D gene is left open where the match is weak. Expanded clones are given a class, and other clones once, few, many or no size at all.

J	size	V	D	length	CDR3	DNA
TRBJ2-6	-	TRBV12-3/TRBV12-4	TRBD1	18	CASISMTGGDSGANVLTF	TGTGCCAGCATTTCAATGACAGGGGGGGACTCTGGGGCCAACGTCCTGACTTTC
TRBJ1-2	-	TRBV12-3/TRBV12-4	TRBD1	15	CASRRIPGQEDGYTF	TGTGCCAGCAGGCGTATCCCGGGACAGGAAGATGGCTACACCTTC
TRBJ2-7	-	TRBV19	-	13	CASSIAGTQEQYF	TGTGCCAGTAGTATAGCAGGAACCCAAGAGCAGTACTTC
TRBJ1-1	many	TRBV7-3	-	15	CASSLNRELHTEAFF	TGTGCCAGCAGCTTGAACAGGGAATTGCACACTGAAGCTTTCTTT
TRBJ1-1	many	TRBV7-2	-	15	CASSEGSGAGTEAFF	TGTGCCAGCAGCGAGGGGAGTGGAGCGGGTACTGAAGCTTTCTTT
TRBJ1-2	-	TRBV9	TRBD1	14	CASSPFDREAGYTF	TGTGCCAGCTCACCGTTCGACAGGGAGGCCGGCTACACCTTC
TRBJ2-7	many	TRBV20-1	-	13	CSAPAGMDYEQYF	TGCAGTGCTCCGGCAGGGATGGACTACGAGCAGTACTTC
TRBJ1-2	-	TRBV10-3	TRBD1	17	CASSYSRIAGGYYGYTF	TGTGCCAGCAGTTACTCGAGGATTGCAGGGGGCTATTATGGCTACACCTTC
TRBJ1-2	many	TRBV24-1	TRBD1	13	CATSDGQGFGYTF	TGTGCCACCAGTGACGGACAGGGGTTTGGCTACACCTTC
TRBJ2-7	few	TRBV4-1	-	14	CASSQGKGSYEQYF	TGCGCCAGCAGCCAAGGTAAAGGGTCGTACGAGCAGTACTTC
TRBJ2-1	-	TRBV7-2	TRBD2	15	CASSLVSGVSNEQFF	TGTGCCAGCAGCTTAGTTAGCGGGGTATCAAATGAGCAGTTCTTC
TRBJ2-7	-	TRBV10-3	-	13	CASTERGTREQYF	TGTGCCAGCACCGAAAGAGGGACCAGGGAGCAGTACTTC
TRBJ2-2	many	TRBV4-3	-	14	CASRGQKNTGELFF	TGCGCCAGCCGCGGACAGAAGAACACCGGGGAGCTGTTTTTT
TRBJ1-4	-	TRBV28	TRBD1	13	CASSLRDRDELFF	TGTGCCAGCAGTTTAAGGGACAGGGACGAACTGTTTTTT
TRBJ2-7	many	TRBV7-9	TRBD1	15	CASSSDRANSYEQYF	TGTGCCAGCAGCTCGGACAGGGCAAACTCCTACGAGCAGTACTTC
TRBJ2-7	many	TRBV29-1	-	14	CSVEEPGVDYEQYF	TGCAGCGTTGAAGAGCCCGGGGTTGACTACGAGCAGTACTTC
TRBJ2-7	-	TRBV6-5	TRBD2	13	CASSSGTRGEQYF	TGTGCCAGCAGTTCCGGGACTAGGGGCGAGCAGTACTTC
TRBJ1-1	many	TRBV7-9	TRBD1	16	CASSLGDRGTNTEAFF	TGTGCCAGCAGCTTAGGGGACAGGGGGACCAACACTGAAGCTTTCTTT
TRBJ2-5	-	TRBV7-9	-	16	CASSQDLAEEQETQYF	TGCGCCAGCAGCCAAGACTTAGCGGAGGAGCAAGAGACCCAGTACTTC
TRBJ1-4	many	TRBV7-9	-	14	CASSSATTGEKLFF	TGTGCCAGCAGCTCCGCCACGACGGGTGAAAAACTGTTTTTT
TRBJ2-5	few	TRBV10-3	-	13	CAISESEEGPLYF	TGTGCCATCAGTGAGTCGGAGGAGGGGCCCCTATACTTC
TRBJ2-5	many	TRBV7-2	-	12	CASSNIGETQYF	TGTGCCAGCAGTAATATCGGGGAGACCCAGTACTTC
TRBJ2-5	-	TRBV7-2	-	16	CASSLGPGGMLETQYF	TGTGCCAGCAGCTTAGGCCCAGGGGGGATGCTAGAGACCCAGTACTTC
TRBJ1-2	few	TRBV6-2/TRBV6-3	-	14	CASSYSRVIYGYTF	TGTGCCAGCAGTTACTCGAGGGTGATCTATGGCTACACCTTC
TRBJ1-4	-	TRBV4-3	-	13	CASSQERLEALFF	TGCGCCAGCAGCCAAGAGCGTTTGGAGGCACTGTTTTTT
TRBJ1-6	-	TRBV13	TRBD1	16	CASSLGLSGGNSPLHF	TGTGCCAGCAGCTTAGGCCTCTCAGGGGGAAATTCACCCCTCCACTTT
TRBJ2-7	many	TRBV29-1	TRBD2	17	CSVERGLAGDGSYEQYF	TGCAGCGTTGAAAGGGGACTAGCGGGAGATGGCTCCTACGAGCAGTACTTC
TRBJ2-7	-	TRBV7-2	TRBD2	16	CASSLFPGGGSYEQYF	TGTGCCAGCAGCTTGTTTCCGGGCGGGGGTTCCTACGAGCAGTACTTC
TRBJ1-2	once	TRBV7-9	-	14	CASSLVHPERGYTF	TGTGCCAGCAGCTTAGTGCATCCGGAGCGGGGCTACACCTTC
TRBJ2-7	-	TRBV7-8	-	12	CASSARDHEQYF	TGTGCCAGCAGCGCACGGGATCACGAGCAGTACTTC
TRBJ1-1	many	TRBV12-3/TRBV12-4	-	15	CASSLDAGTNTEAFF	TGTGCCAGCAGTTTAGACGCAGGAACGAACACTGAAGCTTTCTTT
TRBJ2-1	-	TRBV6-5	-	11	CASSSTNEQFF	TGTGCCAGCAGTAGTACTAATGAGCAGTTCTTC
TRBJ1-1	-	TRBV3-1	-	12	CASSQDAGEAFF	TGTGCCAGCAGCCAAGACGCAGGCGAAGCTTTCTTT
TRBJ2-5	-	TRBV28	-	15	CASSFGLAGTETQYF	TGTGCCAGCAGTTTTGGGCTAGCCGGGACGGAGACCCAGTACTTC
TRBJ2-2	-	TRBV13	TRBD1	16	CSSSLPGTGNPGELFF	TGCTCCAGCAGCTTGCCTGGGACAGGGAATCCCGGGGAGCTGTTTTTT
TRBJ1-4	many	TRBV19	TRBD1	15	CASSIGAGTGEKLFF	TGTGCCAGTAGTATAGGGGCCGGGACAGGGGAAAAACTGTTTTTT
TRBJ1-6	few	TRBV3-1	-	12	CASSQDNSPLHF	TGTGCCAGCAGCCAGGATAATTCACCCCTCCACTTT
TRBJ2-5	-	TRBV6-5	-	15	CASSYSHAKQETQYF	TGTGCCAGCAGTTATAGTCACGCGAAACAAGAGACCCAGTACTTC
TRBJ2-2	-	TRBV7-3	-	12	CASREDTGELFF	TGTGCCAGCAGGGAAGACACCGGGGAGCTGTTTTTT
TRBJ2-3	once	TRBV20-1	-	12	CSRLASADTQYF	TGCAGTCGCCTTGCTAGCGCAGATACGCAGTATTTT
TRBJ1-1	once	TRBV7-2	-	13	CASRFRQYTEAFF	TGTGCCAGCAGGTTTAGACAGTACACTGAAGCTTTCTTT
TRBJ1-4	many	TRBV19	TRBD1	14	CASSTQGSREKLFF	TGTGCCAGTAGCACACAGGGGTCGCGTGAAAAACTGTTTTTT
TRBJ1-4	-	TRBV24-1	-	13	CASKQTENEKLFF	TGTGCCAGCAAGCAGACAGAGAATGAAAAACTGTTTTTT
TRBJ1-4	-	TRBV11-2	-	13	CASSYRTNEKLVF	TGTGCCAGCAGCTACCGAACTAATGAAAAACTGGTTTTT
TRBJ2-7	few	TRBV20-1	-	12	CSARGILGEQYF	TGCAGTGCTAGAGGGATTCTGGGGGAGCAGTACTTC